The 30 T cell receptor beta chains reported below all come from one sample, sequenced in a study of T cell repertoires in cytomegalovirus infection. One entry per CDR3 protein results from TCRdb running MiXCR on the reads. The profile covers 600,000 to 800,000 distinct CDR3 sequences, with 20% to 25% appearing a single time and 8% taken by the ten largest. The sample was CD8+ T cells from PBMCs. The source is a human donor in good health (CMV status not recorded). Some clones in this sample may be carry-over from other donors' samples.

The rearrangement joins TRBV5-6 to TRBJ2-1; no clear D. Germline values: CDR1 SGHDT, CDR2 YYEEEE. This CDR3 has 14 residues. V lost 6 bases and J lost 11, with 21 bases in between. The CDR3 nucleotides are TGTGCCAGCAACACAAGGCCGTCCCTAGAACAGCAGTTCTTC. Its translation is CASNTRPSLEQQFF. Together with reference TRBV5-6 and TRBJ2-1, the CDR3 gives the full variable domain: DAGVTQSPTHLIKTRGQQVTLRCSPKSGHDTVSWYQQALGQGPQFIFQYYEEEERQRGNFPDRFSGHQFPNYSSELNVNALLLGDSALYLCASNTRPSLEQQFFGPGTRLTVL.

This chain connects TRBV12-3 or TRBV12-4 to TRBJ2-7; D is possibly TRBD1 (5 bases). Deletions cut 4 bases from V and 5 bases from J, with 12 bases between. The CDR3 is 13 amino acids. The CDR3 bases are TGTGCCAGCAGTTCGGCAGGGTGGAACGAGCAGTACGTC. Its translation: CASSSAGWNEQYV.

V usage is TRBV2 and J usage is TRBJ1-1, with 7 bases matching TRBD1. Germline-derived CDR1 and CDR2 are SNHLY and FYNNEI. The J segment lost 8 bases and the V segment lost 7 bases, leaving 10 bases of the junction unmatched. CDR3 length equals 13 residues. The CDR3 loop is CASTLQGPKEAFF. In nucleotides, the CDR3 is TGTGCCAGCACTCTACAGGGGCCCAAGGAAGCTTTCTTT.

The chain recombines TRBV5-1 with TRBJ2-4; D remains unclear. From germline, CDR1 is SGHRS and CDR2 YFSETQ. With 6 bases removed from V and 0 bases from J, the gap between germline ends came to 19 bases. The CDR3 runs 17 residues. CDR3 sequence (DNA): TGCGCCAGCAAGGAACGGGCCGGAATTGGAGCCAAAAACATTCAGTACTTC. This translates into CASKERAGIGAKNIQYF.

The chain employs TRBV2 and TRBJ2-7, with D possibly being TRBD1 (6 bases). The length of the CDR3 is 8 residues. The germline V gene encodes CDR1 SNHLY and CDR2 FYNNEI. CDR3 DNA: TGTGCCAGCAGTAAAACAGGGGTC. It encodes CASSKTGV.

This clonotype was found a few times. This chain links TRBV7-9 with TRBJ1-1; unclear D gene. Looked up from germline, CDR1 is SEHNR and CDR2 is FQNEAQ (reference sequence). The V and J ends lost 4 bases and 8 bases respectively, with 14 bases between them. The CDR3 length is 13 residues. The CDR3 nucleotides read TGTGCCAGCAGCTCAGGAACGGGATCCGAAGCTTTCTTT. It is translated as CASSSGTGSEAFF.

The chain links TRBV20-1 to TRBJ1-1; no clear D gene. The germline V gene encodes CDR1 DFQATT and CDR2 SNEGSKA (reference sequence). The V and J ends lost 5 bases and 1 base respectively, with 23 bases between them. CDR3 size: 17 residues. In DNA form, the CDR3 reads TGCAGTGCTTTCCTTTACGGATCGGCTGAAAGGAACACTGAAGCTTTCTTT. Residues: CSAFLYGSAERNTEAFF.

The chain is built from TRBV27 and TRBJ2-1; D not certain. The germline V and J ends were trimmed by 1 base and 6 bases, with 13 bases remaining between them. Looked up from germline, CDR1 is MNHEY and CDR2 is SMNVEV (reference sequence). There are 15 residues in the CDR3. The CDR3 nucleotides read TGTGCCAGCAGTTTATACCGTTCGTTTAGCAATGAGCAGTTCTTC. Its translation: CASSLYRSFSNEQFF.

The rearrangement joins TRBV7-9 to TRBJ2-1; 8 bases agree with TRBD2. This CDR3 comprises 15 residues. Germline V gene sequence: CDR1 SEHNR, CDR2 FQNEAQ (reference sequence). V lost 5 bases and J lost 4; bases outside the gene matches: 7. CDR3: CASSNRKRGYNEQFF. The CDR3 DNA is TGTGCCAGCAGCAACAGGAAGCGGGGGTACAATGAGCAGTTCTTC.

This clonotype was seen repeatedly, ten times or more. This rearrangement joins TRBV2 to TRBJ1-2; 7 positions match TRBD1. J lost 0 bases, V lost 4 bases, and 8 bases had no gene match. This CDR3 region has 16 residues. The germline gives CDR1 SNHLY, CDR2 FYNNEI. CDR3 sequence reads: CASSGTGVPANYGYTF. The CDR3 DNA reads TGTGCCAGCAGTGGAACAGGGGTTCCTGCTAACTATGGCTACACCTTC.

The J gene is TRBJ1-2, the V gene TRBV2; 7 bases line up with TRBD1. J lost 4 bases, V lost 3 bases, and 2 bases had no gene match. This CDR3 has 13 amino acids. Per the germline V gene, CDR1 is SNHLY and CDR2 is FYNNEI. CDR3 residues: CASSEGQIYGYTF. Here the CDR3 DNA reads TGTGCCAGCAGTGAGGGACAGATCTATGGCTACACCTTC.

This clonotype was recorded a few times. The CDR3 sequence: CASSLGGGFSYNEQFF. CDR3 DNA sequence: TGTGCCAGCAGTTTAGGCGGGGGGTTTTCCTACAATGAGCAGTTCTTC. The gene calls are TRBV28 and TRBJ2-1, with 8 bases matching TRBD2. The V gene's germline CDR1 is MDHEN and CDR2 SYDVKM. The CDR3 runs to 16 residues. V lost 2 bases and J lost 1; bases outside the gene matches: 4.

For this clonotype: A single base separates this from a much larger clone, so it may be a read error. This rearrangement joins TRBV28 to TRBJ2-6; D gene uncertain. The CDR3 consists of 13 residues. Germline-derived CDR1 and CDR2 are MDHEN and SYDVKM. CDR3 sequence (DNA): TGTGTCAGCAGCTATGCTGGGGCCAACGTCCTGACTTTC. Amino acid sequence: CVSSYAGANVLTF.

This clonotype was seen only a few times. The chain is built from TRBV19 and TRBJ2-5; no reliable D call. Germline values: CDR1 LNHDA, CDR2 SQIVND (reference sequence). Deletions cut 4 bases from V and 5 bases from J, with 17 bases between. CDR3 size: 15 residues. CDR3 coding DNA: TGTGCCAGTAGTAGTTATCTAAACGTTCTCGAGACCCAGTACTTC. This encodes CASSSYLNVLETQYF.

The chain combines TRBV4-2 with TRBJ2-1; D possibly corresponds to TRBD1 (6 bases). Deletions cut 8 bases from V and 6 bases from J, with 23 bases between. CDR3 length: 16 residues. The germline V gene has CDR1 LGHNA and CDR2 YNFKEQ. CDR3 DNA sequence: TGTGCCAGCTCCAGGGGTGGCGGGTATATGGGCAATGAGCAGTTCTTC. Its protein product is CASSRGGGYMGNEQFF.

This clonotype was seen repeatedly, ten times or more. This rearrangement joins TRBV7-2 to TRBJ1-2; the D gene is possibly TRBD1 (5 bases). Germline CDR1 is SGHTA and CDR2 is FQGNSA. The ends were cut back, 3 bases at V and 2 bases at J, with 10 bases in the middle. CDR3 length: 14 amino acids. The CDR3 nucleotides read TGTGCCAGCAGCTTCGCCGGGGCCAACTATGGCTACACCTTC. Protein product: CASSFAGANYGYTF.

This clonotype was seen many times. This chain uses TRBV6-1 with TRBJ2-7; tentatively, D is TRBD1 (5 bases). Germline-derived CDR1 and CDR2 are MNHNS and SASEGT. V was pared by 5 bases and J by 4 bases, with 9 bases between. The CDR3 length is 12 residues. This chain's CDR3 is CASSPDRYEQYV. CDR3 DNA sequence: TGTGCCAGCAGTCCCGACAGATACGAGCAGTACGTC.

This clonotype has more than one count but fewer than ten. The genes are TRBV20-1 and TRBJ2-1; D possibly corresponds to TRBD1 (7 bases). The CDR3 sequence is 16 residues long. Germline V CDR1 and CDR2: DFQATT, SNEGSKA (reference sequence). V shed 4 bases and J shed 7 bases, with 23 bases lying between them. The CDR3 region is CSATPPRGSRGNEQFF. Here the CDR3 DNA reads TGCAGTGCTACCCCCCCCAGGGGGTCACGGGGGAATGAGCAGTTCTTC.

This clonotype was counted ten times or more. The CDR3 coding sequence is TGTGCCAGCAGCTTACCGGGGACAGGAGAGTTTTTAAACACCATATATTTT. Translation: CASSLPGTGEFLNTIYF. The genes are TRBV7-8 and TRBJ1-3, with 8 bases matching TRBD1. Trimming cost V 2 bases and J 6 bases; bases outside gene matches: 12. Germline V gene lookup returns CDR1 SGHVS and CDR2 FQNEAQ. The CDR3 runs 17 residues.

Only a few counts were recorded for this clonotype. This chain joins TRBV29-1 and TRBJ2-7; D is uncertain. V was shortened by 5 bases and J by 4 bases, with 12 bases between the two germline ends. This CDR3 is built from 12 residues. The germline V gene has CDR1 SQVTM and CDR2 ANQGSEA. The CDR3 protein is CSVRSPPYEQYF. The CDR3 DNA reads TGCAGCGTTCGTAGCCCCCCATACGAGCAGTACTTC.

At least ten counts were recorded for this clonotype. The rearrangement joins TRBV7-8 to TRBJ1-5; D is unclear. Trimming took off 1 base at V and 0 bases at J, with 4 bases between the two ends. This CDR3 region has 14 residues. Germline V CDR1 and CDR2: SGHVS, FQNEAQ. The CDR3 sequence: CASSLDFSNQPQHF. In nucleotides, the CDR3 is TGTGCCAGCAGCTTAGATTTTAGCAATCAGCCCCAGCATTTT.

The rearrangement joins TRBV5-1 to TRBJ2-7, with a possible D match to TRBD2 (5 bases). CDR1 is SGHRS and CDR2 is YFSETQ in the germline V gene. There are 11 residues in the CDR3. Trimming cost V 5 bases and J 6 bases, with 9 bases left between them. The CDR3 sequence: CASRAGGEQYF. The CDR3 nucleotides read TGCGCCAGCAGGGCGGGCGGCGAGCAGTACTTC.

At least ten counts were recorded for this clonotype. V usage is TRBV7-3 and J usage is TRBJ1-2, with D perhaps matching TRBD1 (6 bases). Per the germline V gene, CDR1 is SGHTA and CDR2 is FQGTGA. V gave up 5 bases and J gave up 4 bases, with 17 bases separating them. The CDR3 has 15 amino acids. The CDR3 nucleotides read TGTGCCAGCAGCCCTACAGGGTCTTCTTCCTATGGCTACACCTTC. It is translated as CASSPTGSSSYGYTF. The variable domain in full, completed from reference TRBV7-3 and TRBJ1-2, reads GAGVSQTPSNKVTEKGKYVELRCDPISGHTALYWYRQSLGQGPEFLIYFQGTGAADDSGLPNDRFFAVRPEGSVSTLKIQRTERGDSAVYLCASSPTGSSSYGYTFGSGTRLTVV.

In this sample, this clonotype turned up a few times. The chain has TRBV5-6 and TRBJ2-3, with 9 bases matching TRBD1. There are 17 residues in the CDR3. Germline CDR1 is SGHDT and CDR2 is YYEEEE. The J segment lost 2 bases and the V segment lost 1 base, leaving 8 bases of the junction unmatched. This CDR3 is CASSLLRDRVSTDTQYF. The DNA of the CDR3 is TGTGCCAGCAGCTTGCTCCGGGACAGGGTATCCACAGATACGCAGTATTTT.

For the CDR3, the DNA is TGTGCCAGCTCACCACCGGGGACATCCTATGGCTACACCTTC. This sequence encodes CASSPPGTSYGYTF. The rearrangement uses TRBV18 and TRBJ1-2, with a possible D match to TRBD1 (6 bases). CDR1 is KGHSH, CDR2 LQKENI, per germline. Trimming stripped 0 bases from V and 4 bases from J, with 9 bases between. CDR3 length equals 14 residues.

This clonotype occurred a few times. The chain is built from TRBV4-3 and TRBJ2-2; no clear D gene. This CDR3 comprises 14 residues. Germline lookup yields CDR1 LGHNA and CDR2 YSLEER. The germline V and J ends were trimmed by 1 base and 3 bases, with 6 bases remaining between them. CDR3 DNA: TGCGCCAGCAGCCAAGGGACCGACACCGGGGAGCTGTTTTTT. Amino acid sequence: CASSQGTDTGELFF.

This clonotype was seen a few times. This chain connects TRBV6-2 or TRBV6-3 to TRBJ2-5; D may be TRBD1 (6 bases). V lost 11 bases, J lost 0 bases, and 19 bases lay in between. This CDR3 is 15 amino acids long. Germline-derived CDR1 and CDR2 are MNHEY and SVGEGT. The CDR3 sequence: CAVQGMEDYQETQYF. CDR3 in DNA: TGTGCCGTTCAGGGGATGGAGGATTACCAAGAGACCCAGTACTTC.

V gene TRBV6-2 or TRBV6-3 combines with J gene TRBJ2-1; D is unclear. V was trimmed by 0 bases and J by 4 bases, leaving 13 bases between them. This CDR3 has 16 amino acids. Germline CDR1 and CDR2: MNHEY and SVGEGT. Here the CDR3 reads CASSYSAAVGYNEQFF. In nucleotides, the CDR3 is TGTGCCAGCAGTTACTCTGCTGCGGTTGGGTACAATGAGCAGTTCTTC.

This clonotype was observed a handful of times. The chain joins TRBV27 to TRBJ1-1; D is undetermined. The CDR3 sequence is 14 residues long. Trimming stripped 0 bases from V and 8 bases from J, with 13 bases between. From germline, CDR1 is MNHEY and CDR2 SMNVEV (reference sequence). CDR3 residues: CASSLSIGGHEAFF. The DNA for the CDR3 is TGTGCCAGCAGTTTATCGATCGGTGGGCACGAAGCTTTCTTT.

This clonotype occurred a few times. The CDR3 region has the DNA TGTGCCAGCAGTGAGGGACAGGCTAATTGGCAGTTCTTC. It specifies CASSEGQANWQFF. This sequence joins TRBV6-1 and TRBJ2-1, with 8 positions matching TRBD1. Germline V gene data show CDR1 as MNHNS and CDR2 as SASEGT. The CDR3 runs 13 residues. Trimming took 3 bases from V and 12 from J; bases not matched to a gene: 7.